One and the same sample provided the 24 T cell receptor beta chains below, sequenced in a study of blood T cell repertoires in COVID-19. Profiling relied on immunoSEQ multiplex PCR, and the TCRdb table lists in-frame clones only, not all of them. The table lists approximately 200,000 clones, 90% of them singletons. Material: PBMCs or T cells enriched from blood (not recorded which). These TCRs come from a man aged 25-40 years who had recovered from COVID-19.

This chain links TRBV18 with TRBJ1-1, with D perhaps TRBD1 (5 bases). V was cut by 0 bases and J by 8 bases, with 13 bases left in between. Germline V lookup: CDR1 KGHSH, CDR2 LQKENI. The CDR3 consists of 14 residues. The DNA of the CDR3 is TGTGCCAGCTCACCACCGGGACTGTATTCCGAAGCTTTCTTT. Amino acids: CASSPPGLYSEAFF.

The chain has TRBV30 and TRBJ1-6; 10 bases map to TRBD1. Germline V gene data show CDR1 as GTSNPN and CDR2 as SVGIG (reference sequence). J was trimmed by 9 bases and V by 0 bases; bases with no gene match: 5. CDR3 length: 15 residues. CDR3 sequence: CAWSVRDRGGSPLHF. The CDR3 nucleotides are TGTGCCTGGAGTGTACGGGACAGGGGAGGTTCACCCCTCCACTTT.

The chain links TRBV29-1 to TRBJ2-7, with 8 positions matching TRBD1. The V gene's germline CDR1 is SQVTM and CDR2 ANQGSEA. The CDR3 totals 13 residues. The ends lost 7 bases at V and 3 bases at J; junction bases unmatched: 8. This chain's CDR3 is CSASGGTNYEQYF. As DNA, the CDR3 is TGCAGCGCATCAGGGGGCACGAACTACGAGCAGTACTTC.

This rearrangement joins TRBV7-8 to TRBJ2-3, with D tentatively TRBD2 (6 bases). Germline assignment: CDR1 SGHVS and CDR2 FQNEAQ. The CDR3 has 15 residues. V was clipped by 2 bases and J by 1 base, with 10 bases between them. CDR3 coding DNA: TGTGCCAGCAGCTTATATGCTAGCGGCACAGATACGCAGTATTTT. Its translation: CASSLYASGTDTQYF.

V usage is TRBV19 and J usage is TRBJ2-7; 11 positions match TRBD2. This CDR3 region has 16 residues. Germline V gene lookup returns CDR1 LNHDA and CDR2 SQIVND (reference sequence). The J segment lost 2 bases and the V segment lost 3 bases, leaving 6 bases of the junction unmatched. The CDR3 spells CASSIPGTSGTYEQYF. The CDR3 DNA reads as TGTGCCAGTAGTATCCCCGGGACTAGCGGAACCTACGAGCAGTACTTC.

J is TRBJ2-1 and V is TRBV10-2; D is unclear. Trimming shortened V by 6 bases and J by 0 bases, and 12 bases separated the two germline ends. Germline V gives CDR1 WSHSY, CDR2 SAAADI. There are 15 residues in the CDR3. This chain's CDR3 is CASSRGSLSYNEQFF. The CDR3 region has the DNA TGCGCCAGCAGCCGAGGTAGCCTCTCCTACAATGAGCAGTTCTTC.

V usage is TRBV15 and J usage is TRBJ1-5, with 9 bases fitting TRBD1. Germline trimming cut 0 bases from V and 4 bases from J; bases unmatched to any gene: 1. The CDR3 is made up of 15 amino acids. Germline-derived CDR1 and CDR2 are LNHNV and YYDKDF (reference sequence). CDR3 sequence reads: CATSRDGQGNQPQHF. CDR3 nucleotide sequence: TGTGCCACCAGCAGAGATGGACAGGGGAATCAGCCCCAGCATTTT. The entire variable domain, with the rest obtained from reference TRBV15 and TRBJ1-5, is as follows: DAMVIQNPRYQVTQFGKPVTLSCSQTLNHNVMYWYQQKSSQAPKLLFHYYDKDFNNEADTPDNFQSRRPNTSFCFLDIRSPGLGDTAMYLCATSRDGQGNQPQHFGDGTRLSIL.

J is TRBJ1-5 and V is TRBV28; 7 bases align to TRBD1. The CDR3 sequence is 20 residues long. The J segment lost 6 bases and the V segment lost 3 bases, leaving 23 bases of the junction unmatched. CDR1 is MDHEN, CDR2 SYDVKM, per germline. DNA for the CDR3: TGTGCCAGCAGTTTCGAATCCCAGTCCCGAAAGACAGGGAATACTCAGCCCCAGCATTTT. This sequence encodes CASSFESQSRKTGNTQPQHF.

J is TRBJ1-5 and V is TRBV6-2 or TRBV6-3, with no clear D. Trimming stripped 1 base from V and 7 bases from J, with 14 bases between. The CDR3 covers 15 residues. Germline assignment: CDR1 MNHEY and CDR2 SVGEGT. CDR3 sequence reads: CASSYLQVSGQPQHF. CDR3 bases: TGTGCCAGCAGTTACTTGCAGGTTTCGGGACAGCCCCAGCATTTT.

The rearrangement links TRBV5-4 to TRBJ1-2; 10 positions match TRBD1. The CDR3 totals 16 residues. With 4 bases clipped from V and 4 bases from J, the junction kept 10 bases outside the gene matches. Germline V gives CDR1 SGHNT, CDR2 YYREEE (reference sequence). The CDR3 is CASSPQPGQGTYGYTF. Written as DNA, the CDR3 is TGTGCCAGCAGCCCGCAACCGGGACAGGGGACCTATGGCTACACCTTC.

The chain's CDR3 is CATSRALSEAFF. In DNA, the CDR3 is TGTGCCACCAGCAGAGCCCTCTCTGAAGCTTTCTTT. This chain uses TRBV15 with TRBJ1-1; D is unresolved. CDR1 and CDR2 (germline): LNHNV, YYDKDF (reference sequence). This CDR3 is built from 12 residues. Trimming stripped 1 base from V and 6 bases from J, with 6 bases between.

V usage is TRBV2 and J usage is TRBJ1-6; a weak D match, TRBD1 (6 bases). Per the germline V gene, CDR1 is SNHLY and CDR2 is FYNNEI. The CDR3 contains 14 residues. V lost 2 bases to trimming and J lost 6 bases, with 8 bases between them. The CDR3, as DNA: TGTGCCAGCAGTGAACAGGGGTCTAATTCACCCCTCCACTTT. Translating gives CASSEQGSNSPLHF.

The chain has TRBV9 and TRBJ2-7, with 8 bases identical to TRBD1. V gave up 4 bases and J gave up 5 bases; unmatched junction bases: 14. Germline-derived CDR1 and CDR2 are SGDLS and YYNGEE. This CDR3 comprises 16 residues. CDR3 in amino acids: CASSSLRAGGVDEQYF. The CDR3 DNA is TGTGCCAGCAGCTCTCTCAGGGCAGGGGGCGTCGACGAGCAGTACTTC.

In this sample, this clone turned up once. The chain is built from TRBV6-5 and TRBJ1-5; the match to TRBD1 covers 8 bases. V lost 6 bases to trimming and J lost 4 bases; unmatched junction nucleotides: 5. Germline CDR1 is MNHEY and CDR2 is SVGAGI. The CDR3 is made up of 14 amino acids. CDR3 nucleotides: TGTGCCAGCAGGCGGACAGGGACTAATCAGCCCCAGCATTTT. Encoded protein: CASRRTGTNQPQHF.

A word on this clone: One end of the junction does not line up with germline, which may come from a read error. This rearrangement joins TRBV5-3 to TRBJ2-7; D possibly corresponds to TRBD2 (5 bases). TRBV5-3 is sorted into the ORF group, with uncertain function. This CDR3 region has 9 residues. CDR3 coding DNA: TGTGCCCAGCGGACCCCTTGGCACTTC. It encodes CAQRTPWHF.

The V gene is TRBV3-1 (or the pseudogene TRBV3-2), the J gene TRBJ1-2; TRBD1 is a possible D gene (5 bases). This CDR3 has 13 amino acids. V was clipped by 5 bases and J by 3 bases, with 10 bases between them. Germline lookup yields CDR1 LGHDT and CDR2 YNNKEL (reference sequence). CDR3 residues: CASSNLGDYGYTF. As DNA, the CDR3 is TGTGCCAGCAGCAACCTAGGGGACTATGGCTACACCTTC.

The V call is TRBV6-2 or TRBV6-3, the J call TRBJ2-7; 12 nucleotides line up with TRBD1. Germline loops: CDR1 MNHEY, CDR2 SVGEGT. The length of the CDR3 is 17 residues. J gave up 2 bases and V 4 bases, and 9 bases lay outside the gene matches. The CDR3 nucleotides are TGTGCCAGCAGTTCCGGGACAGGGGGCTACATTGCCTACGAGCAGTACTTC. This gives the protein CASSSGTGGYIAYEQYF.

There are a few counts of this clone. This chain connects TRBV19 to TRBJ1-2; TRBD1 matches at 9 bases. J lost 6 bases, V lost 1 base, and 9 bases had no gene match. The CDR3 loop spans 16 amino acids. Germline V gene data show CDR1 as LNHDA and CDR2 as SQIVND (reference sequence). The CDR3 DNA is TGTGCCAGTAGTATAGGCCCCCTCACAGGGGGCCATGGCTACACCTTC. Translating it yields CASSIGPLTGGHGYTF.

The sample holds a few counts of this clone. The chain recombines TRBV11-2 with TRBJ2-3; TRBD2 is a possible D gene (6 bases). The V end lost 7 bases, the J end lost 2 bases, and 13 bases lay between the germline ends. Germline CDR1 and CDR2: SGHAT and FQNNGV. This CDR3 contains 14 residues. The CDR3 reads CASTIGGTTDTQYF. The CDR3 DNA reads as TGTGCCAGCACCATCGGAGGGACCACAGATACGCAGTATTTT. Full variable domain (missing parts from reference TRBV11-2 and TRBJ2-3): EAGVAQSPRYKIIEKRQSVAFWCNPISGHATLYWYQQILGQGPKLLIQFQNNGVVDDSQLPKDRFSAERLKGVDSTLKIQPAKLEDSAVYLCASTIGGTTDTQYFGPGTRLTVL.

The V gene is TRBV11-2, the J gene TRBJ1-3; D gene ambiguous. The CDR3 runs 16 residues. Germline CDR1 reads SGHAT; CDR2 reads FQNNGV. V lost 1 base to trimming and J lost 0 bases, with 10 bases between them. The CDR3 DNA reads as TGTGCCAGCAGCTTAGGGTACGCGGGCTCTGGAAACACCATATATTTT. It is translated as CASSLGYAGSGNTIYF.

CDR3 sequence reads: CASSPRTGGETQYF. Written as DNA, the CDR3 is TGTGCCAGCAGTCCCCGGACAGGGGGCGAGACCCAGTACTTC. This chain connects TRBV27 to TRBJ2-5; 11 positions match TRBD1. The CDR3 totals 14 residues. V lost 5 bases and J lost 5; bases outside the gene matches: 4. CDR1 and CDR2 from the germline V gene are MNHEY and SMNVEV (reference sequence).

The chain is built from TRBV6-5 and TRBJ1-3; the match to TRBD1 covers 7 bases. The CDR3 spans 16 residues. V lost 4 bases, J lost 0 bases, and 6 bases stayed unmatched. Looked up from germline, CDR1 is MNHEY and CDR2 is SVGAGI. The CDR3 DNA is TGTGCCAGCAGTTCAAGGACAGGCCACTCTGGAAACACCATATATTTT. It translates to CASSSRTGHSGNTIYF.

In nucleotides, the CDR3 is TGTGCCAGCAGCCCGAGGAAGGGGGAAGCTTTCTTT. Translated, it gives CASSPRKGEAFF. The chain joins TRBV7-9 to TRBJ1-1; TRBD1 might be the D (5 bases). The CDR3 runs 12 residues. The V end lost 5 bases, the J end lost 8 bases, and 12 bases lay between the germline ends. Germline V lookup: CDR1 SEHNR, CDR2 FQNEAQ (reference sequence). The full variable domain, with the rest looked up from reference TRBV7-9 and TRBJ1-1, is DTGVSQNPRHKITKRGQNVTFRCDPISEHNRLYWYRQTLGQGPEFLTYFQNEAQLEKSRLLSDRFSAERPKGSFSTLEIQRTEQGDSAMYLCASSPRKGEAFFGQGTRLTVV.

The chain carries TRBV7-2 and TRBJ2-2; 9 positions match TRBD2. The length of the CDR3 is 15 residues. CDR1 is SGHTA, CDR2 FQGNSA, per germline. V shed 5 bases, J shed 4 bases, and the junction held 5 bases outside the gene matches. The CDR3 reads CASSPSGRFTGELFF. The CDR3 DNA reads TGTGCCAGCAGCCCAAGCGGGAGGTTCACCGGGGAGCTGTTTTTT.